Below, one T cell receptor beta chain is given with its context. The source of the sample is a study of blood T cell repertoires in COVID-19. Study information: The analysed material was cDNA or gDNA that came from T cells, B-cell-depleted T cells, or PBMCs.

Trimming removed 0 bases at V and 1 base at J, with 7 bases between. CDR3 size: 15 residues. Germline V CDR1 and CDR2: SGHVS, FQNEAQ. Some clones are missing from TCRdb's copy, which holds only in-frame ones; the method was immunoSEQ multiplex PCR. The repertoire holds under 300,000 clones, approximately 90% seen once, with just over 7% in the top ten. The V call is TRBV7-8, the J call TRBJ1-3; no definite D call. Source material: peripheral blood. This clonotype was sampled from a man aged 60-69 years who had recovered from COVID-19. CDR3 residues: CASSLAQRSGNTIYF. CDR3 DNA: TGTGCCAGCAGCTTAGCGCAGCGTTCTGGAAACACCATATATTTT.